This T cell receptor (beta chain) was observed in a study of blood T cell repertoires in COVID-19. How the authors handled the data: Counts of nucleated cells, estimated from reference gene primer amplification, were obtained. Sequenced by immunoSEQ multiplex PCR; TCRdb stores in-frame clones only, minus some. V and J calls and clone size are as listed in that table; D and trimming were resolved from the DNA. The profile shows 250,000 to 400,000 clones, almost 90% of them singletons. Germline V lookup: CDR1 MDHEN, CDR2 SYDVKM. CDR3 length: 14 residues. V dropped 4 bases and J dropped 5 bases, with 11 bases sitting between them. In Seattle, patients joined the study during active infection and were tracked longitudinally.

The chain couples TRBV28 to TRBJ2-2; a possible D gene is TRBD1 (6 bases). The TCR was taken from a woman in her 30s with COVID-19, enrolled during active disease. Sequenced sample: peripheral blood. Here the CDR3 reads CASSSPRGTGELFF. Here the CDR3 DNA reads TGTGCCAGCAGTTCTCCTAGGGGGACCGGGGAGCTGTTTTTT.